This TCR beta chain comes out of a study of T cell responses to AZD1222 COVID-19 vaccine. Regarding this clone: The antigen is not known.

Profiled with immunoSEQ multiplex PCR; TCRdb holds only in-frame clones, not every one. The data hold some 140,000 clones, with more than 85% observed a single time. Whole-study findings and limits: Two AZD1222 administrations were followed by greater Spike-specific TCR breadth and depth. Close to half of spike-specific TCRs reportedly recognize unmutated variant regions. Baseline seropositives among AZD1222 recipients totaled only five to seven.

The starting material was peripheral blood, obtained on day 0 of AZD1222 vaccination. The receptor was isolated from an adult in good health.

The CDR3 coding sequence is TGTGCCAGCAGTACAGGGTTTCCCTCCTACGAGCAGTACTTC. It encodes CASSTGFPSYEQYF. The rearrangement joins TRBV6-2 or TRBV6-3 to TRBJ2-7, with D possibly TRBD1 on 6 matching bases. V was clipped by 5 bases and J by 0 bases, with 11 bases between them. The CDR3 sequence is 14 residues long. Per the germline V gene, CDR1 is MNHEY and CDR2 is SVGEGT.